These 10 T cell receptor beta chains share one sample of origin, sequenced in a study of shared clonotypes between healthy human individuals. As defined, naive CD8 cells were CD45RO-negative and positively selected for CCR7, with terminally differentiated effector memory CD45RA+ cells excluded. Libraries were prepared by immunoSEQ multiplex PCR; TCRdb keeps only in-frame clonotypes and omits some of them. Of roughly 2.1 million clones detected, around 93% appear once; the ten largest clones hold more than 1.5%. The sequencing input was naive CD8+ T cells from PBMCs. The receptors stem from a man younger than 35 in good health. Some clones in this sample may be carry-over from other donors' samples.

The rearrangement joins TRBV2 to TRBJ2-7, with 7 nucleotides matching TRBD1. The junction had 12 bases not matched to a gene; V was cut back by 2 bases and J by 5 bases. Germline CDR1 reads SNHLY; CDR2 reads FYNNEI. This CDR3 spans 16 amino acids. The CDR3 spells CASSEWSGGSVNEQYF. The CDR3, as DNA: TGTGCCAGCAGTGAATGGTCAGGGGGTTCGGTCAACGAGCAGTACTTC.

This chain connects TRBV5-1 to TRBJ2-1, with 12 bases lining up with TRBD2. The CDR3 is 17 amino acids. Germline V gene lookup returns CDR1 SGHRS and CDR2 YFSETQ. V shed 0 bases and J 5 bases; nucleotides not matched to a gene: 6. The CDR3 DNA is TGCGCCAGCAGCTTGGACTGGTGGACTAGCGGGAACAATGAGCAGTTCTTC. Amino acids: CASSLDWWTSGNNEQFF.

Note on this clone: A read error may be the cause here, since a much bigger clone is one base away. Other DNA sequences from this sample encode an identical CDR3 as well. The gene calls are TRBV7-9 and TRBJ2-3; TRBD1 or TRBD2 may be the D gene (5 bases each). Trimming took 1 base from V and 3 from J, leaving 5 bases between them. This CDR3 comprises 13 residues. Germline V gives CDR1 SEHNR, CDR2 FQNEAQ (reference sequence). The CDR3 reads CASSLGGTDTQYF. CDR3 nucleotides: TGTGCCAGCAGCTTAGGGGGGACAGATACGCAGTATTTT.

This chain uses TRBV13 with TRBJ2-7, with 11 nucleotides matching TRBD2. CDR3 length equals 17 residues. V was clipped by 8 bases and J by 0 bases; unmatched bases: 12. The V gene's germline CDR1 is PRHDT and CDR2 FYEKMQ (reference sequence). The DNA for the CDR3 is TGTGCCAGCGGACCCGACCGTGGGACTAGCGGCTCCTACGAGCAGTACTTC. It is translated as CASGPDRGTSGSYEQYF.

Note on this clone: Within the sample, other DNA sequences also encode this same CDR3. This sequence joins TRBV29-1 and TRBJ1-1, with D unclear. Per germline, CDR1 SQVTM and CDR2 ANQGSEA. The CDR3 length is 12 residues. Trimming removed 4 bases at V and 0 bases at J, with 6 bases between. The CDR3, as DNA: TGCAGCGTTGTGTCTTTGAACACTGAAGCTTTCTTT. Protein product: CSVVSLNTEAFF. Full variable domain (outside the CDR3, taken from reference TRBV29-1 and TRBJ1-1): SAVISQKPSRDICQRGTSLTIQCQVDSQVTMMFWYRQQPGQSLTLIATANQGSEATYESGFVIDKFPISRPNLTFSTLTVSNMSPEDSSIYLCSVVSLNTEAFFGQGTRLTVV.

This chain uses TRBV6-6 with TRBJ2-3, with 8 bases fitting TRBD1. V was clipped by 2 bases and J by 0 bases; unmatched bases: 4. The CDR3 sequence is 16 residues long. CDR1 MNHNY and CDR2 SVGAGI come from the germline V gene (reference sequence). This CDR3 reads CASSYRTGGSTDTQYF. For the CDR3, the DNA is TGTGCCAGCAGTTACAGAACAGGGGGTAGCACAGATACGCAGTATTTT.

This clone was detected only a few times. V is TRBV30 and J is TRBJ1-1; D gene ambiguous. The V and J ends lost 0 bases and 1 base respectively, with 9 bases between them. Per the germline V gene, CDR1 is GTSNPN and CDR2 is SVGIG (reference sequence). The CDR3 runs to 14 residues. Written as DNA, the CDR3 is TGTGCCTGGAGTGTAACTCCGGCGAACACTGAAGCTTTCTTT. It codes for CAWSVTPANTEAFF.

The chain links TRBV9 to TRBJ2-5; TRBD1 or TRBD2 may be the D gene (6 bases each). Trimming stripped 3 bases from V and 5 bases from J, with 23 bases between. The CDR3 is made up of 17 amino acids. The germline V gene encodes CDR1 SGDLS and CDR2 YYNGEE. The CDR3 is CASSAIGGSGPGETQYF. CDR3 coding DNA: TGTGCCAGCAGCGCTATAGGGGGGTCGGGCCCCGGGGAGACCCAGTACTTC.

J is TRBJ2-7 and V is TRBV7-9; D uncertain. This CDR3 comprises 12 residues. Germline assignment: CDR1 SEHNR and CDR2 FQNEAQ (reference sequence). V was pared by 3 bases and J by 3 bases, with 6 bases between. For the CDR3, the DNA is TGTGCCAGCAGCTTCGAGGTCTACGAGCAGTACTTC. Translated: CASSFEVYEQYF. The complete variable domain, with remaining parts taken from reference TRBV7-9 and TRBJ2-7, reads DTGVSQNPRHKITKRGQNVTFRCDPISEHNRLYWYRQTLGQGPEFLTYFQNEAQLEKSRLLSDRFSAERPKGSFSTLEIQRTEQGDSAMYLCASSFEVYEQYFGPGTRLTVT.

This chain connects TRBV5-1 to TRBJ2-2; 11 nucleotides match TRBD1. The CDR3 loop spans 15 amino acids. Germline CDR1 reads SGHRS; CDR2 reads YFSETQ. V trimming: 5 bases; J trimming: 7 bases; junction bases outside the gene matches: 7. CDR3 amino acids: CASSRGQGAVGELFF. CDR3 nucleotides: TGCGCCAGCAGTCGCGGACAGGGGGCTGTCGGGGAGCTGTTTTTT.